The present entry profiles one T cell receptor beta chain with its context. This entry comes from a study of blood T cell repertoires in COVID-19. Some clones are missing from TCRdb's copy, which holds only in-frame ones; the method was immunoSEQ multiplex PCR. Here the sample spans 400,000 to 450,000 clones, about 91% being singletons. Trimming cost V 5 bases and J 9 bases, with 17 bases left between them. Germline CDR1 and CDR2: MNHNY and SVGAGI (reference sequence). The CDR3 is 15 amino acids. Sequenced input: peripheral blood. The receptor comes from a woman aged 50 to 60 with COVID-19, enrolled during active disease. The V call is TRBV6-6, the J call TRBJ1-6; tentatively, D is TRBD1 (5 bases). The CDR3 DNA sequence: TGTGCCAGCAGTGGGACTCCCGAGAGGAGTTCACCCCTCCACTTT. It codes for CASSGTPERSSPLHF.